This T cell receptor (beta chain) was observed in a study of T cells in women clearing cervical HPV infection. In the study overall: Case blood drawn at lesion detection; control blood after infection cleared. Whole-study results and caveats: CIN3+ cases had significantly higher TCR richness than controls; evenness did not differ.

Sequencing was performed with immunoSEQ multiplex PCR; in TCRdb, only in-frame clones are kept and a portion is missing. Its listing shows some 41,000 clones. Germline loops: CDR1 SEHNR, CDR2 FQNEAQ (reference sequence). Unmatched junction bases numbered 3, after V lost 5 bases and J lost 4 bases. The CDR3 consists of 15 residues. On this clone itself: Its antigen remains unidentified. The CDR3 goes on 3 residues after the read ends, and that part is filled in from the germline J gene.

This sequence joins TRBV7-9 and TRBJ2-1, with 12 bases lining up with TRBD2. The TCR comes from a woman between 18 and 70 years old with a cervical HPV16 infection that either progressed to CIN3+ or cleared (not recorded which). Specimen: blood buffy coat. The DNA read from the CDR3 is TGTGCCAGCAGCCCCGGGACTAGCGGGTACAATGAG. Its protein product is CASSPGTSGYNE. The entire CDR3 protein reads CASSPGTSGYNEQFF.